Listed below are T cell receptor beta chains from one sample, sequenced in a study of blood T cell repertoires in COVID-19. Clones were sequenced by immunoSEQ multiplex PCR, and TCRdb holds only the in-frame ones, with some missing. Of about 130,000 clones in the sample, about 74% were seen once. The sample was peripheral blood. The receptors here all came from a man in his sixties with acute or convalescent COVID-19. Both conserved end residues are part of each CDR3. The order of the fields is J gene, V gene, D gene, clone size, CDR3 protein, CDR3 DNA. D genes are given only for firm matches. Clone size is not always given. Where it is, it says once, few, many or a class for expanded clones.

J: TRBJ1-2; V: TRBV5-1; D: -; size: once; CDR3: CASSLGGAGNMDGYTF; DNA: TGCGCCAGCAGTCTGGGAGGGGCAGGGAATATGGATGGCTACACCTTC
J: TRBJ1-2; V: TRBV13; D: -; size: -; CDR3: CASSPGDTAIGSNYGYTF; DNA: TGTGCCAGCAGCCCAGGGGACACCGCTATAGGGAGTAACTATGGCTACACCTTC
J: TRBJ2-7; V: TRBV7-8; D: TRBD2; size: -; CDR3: CASRTEGLAGFEQYF; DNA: TGTGCCAGCAGGACCGAGGGACTAGCGGGTTTCGAGCAGTACTTC
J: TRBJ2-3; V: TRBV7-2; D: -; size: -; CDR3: CASSSTHSRTDTQYF; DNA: TGTGCCAGCAGCTCGACCCACAGCCGCACAGATACGCAGTATTTT
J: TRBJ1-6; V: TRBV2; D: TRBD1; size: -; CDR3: CASRGQGDNSPLHF; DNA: TGTGCCAGCCGGGGACAGGGGGATAATTCACCCCTCCACTTT
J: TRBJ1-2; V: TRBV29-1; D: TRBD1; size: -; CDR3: CSVVGQATIGYTF; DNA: TGCAGCGTTGTGGGACAGGCAACGATTGGCTACACCTTC
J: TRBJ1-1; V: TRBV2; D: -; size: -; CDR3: CASSASTALNTEAFF; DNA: TGTGCCAGCAGCGCTTCGACAGCACTGAACACTGAAGCTTTCTTT
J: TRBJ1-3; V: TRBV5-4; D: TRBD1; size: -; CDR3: CASSSGGGGNTIYF; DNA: TGTGCCAGCAGCTCAGGGGGTGGTGGAAACACCATATATTTT
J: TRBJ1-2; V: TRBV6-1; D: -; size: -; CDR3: CASSDSGGRLGYTF; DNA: TGTGCCAGCAGTGATAGTGGCGGGAGGCTAGGCTACACCTTC
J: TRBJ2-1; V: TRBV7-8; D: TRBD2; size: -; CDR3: CASSVLLAGANNEQFF; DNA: TGTGCCAGCAGCGTCCTACTAGCGGGGGCTAACAATGAGCAGTTCTTC
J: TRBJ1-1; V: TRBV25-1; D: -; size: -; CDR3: CASSESLVGDNTEAFF; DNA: TGTGCCAGCAGTGAATCATTAGTAGGGGATAACACTGAAGCTTTCTTT
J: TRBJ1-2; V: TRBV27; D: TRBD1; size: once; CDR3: CASSRTGRNYGYTF; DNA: TGTGCCAGCAGCAGGACAGGGCGTAACTATGGCTACACCTTC
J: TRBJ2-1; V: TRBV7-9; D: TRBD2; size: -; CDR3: CASSRTSGSPSYNEQFF; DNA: TGTGCCAGCAGCCGGACTAGCGGGAGTCCCTCCTACAATGAGCAGTTCTTC
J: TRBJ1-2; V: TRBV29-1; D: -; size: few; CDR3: CSVLPGGHYGYTF; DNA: TGCAGCGTACTCCCGGGGGGACACTATGGCTACACCTTC
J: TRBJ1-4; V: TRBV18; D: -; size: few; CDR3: CASSPVQAGNEKLFF; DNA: TGTGCCAGCTCACCTGTTCAGGCGGGTAATGAAAAACTGTTTTTT
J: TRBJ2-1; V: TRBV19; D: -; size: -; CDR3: CASRMDTYPSPQFF; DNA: TGTGCCAGTAGGATGGACACTTACCCCTCCCCACAGTTCTTC
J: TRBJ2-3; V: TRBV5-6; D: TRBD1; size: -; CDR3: CASSLGQGYADTQYF; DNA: TGTGCCAGCAGCTTGGGACAGGGATACGCAGATACGCAGTATTTT
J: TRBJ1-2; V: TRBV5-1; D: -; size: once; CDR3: CASSLQSGANYGYTF; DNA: TGCGCCAGCAGCTTACAGTCAGGGGCTAACTATGGCTACACCTTC
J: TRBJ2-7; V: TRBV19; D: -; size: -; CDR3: CASRGRTGSVEQYF; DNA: TGTGCCAGTAGGGGGAGGACAGGCTCAGTCGAGCAGTACTTC
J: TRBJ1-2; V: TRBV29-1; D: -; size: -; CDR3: CSVLQQGLPYGYTF; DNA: TGCAGCGTTCTCCAGCAGGGCCTCCCCTATGGCTACACCTTC
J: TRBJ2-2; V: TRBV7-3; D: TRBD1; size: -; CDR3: CASSRTGGNTGELFF; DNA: TGTGCCAGCAGCCGGACAGGGGGCAACACCGGGGAGCTGTTTTTT
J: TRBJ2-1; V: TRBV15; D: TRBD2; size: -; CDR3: CATSSRAGSYNEQFF; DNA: TGTGCCACCAGCAGCCGAGCGGGGTCCTACAATGAGCAGTTCTTC
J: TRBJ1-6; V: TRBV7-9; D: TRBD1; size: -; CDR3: CASRSGTGGYSPLHF; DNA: TGTGCCAGCAGATCCGGGACAGGGGGCTATTCACCCCTCCACTTT
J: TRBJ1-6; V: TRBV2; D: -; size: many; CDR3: CASSDRDSYNSPLHF; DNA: TGTGCCAGCAGTGACCGGGATTCCTATAATTCACCCCTCCACTTT